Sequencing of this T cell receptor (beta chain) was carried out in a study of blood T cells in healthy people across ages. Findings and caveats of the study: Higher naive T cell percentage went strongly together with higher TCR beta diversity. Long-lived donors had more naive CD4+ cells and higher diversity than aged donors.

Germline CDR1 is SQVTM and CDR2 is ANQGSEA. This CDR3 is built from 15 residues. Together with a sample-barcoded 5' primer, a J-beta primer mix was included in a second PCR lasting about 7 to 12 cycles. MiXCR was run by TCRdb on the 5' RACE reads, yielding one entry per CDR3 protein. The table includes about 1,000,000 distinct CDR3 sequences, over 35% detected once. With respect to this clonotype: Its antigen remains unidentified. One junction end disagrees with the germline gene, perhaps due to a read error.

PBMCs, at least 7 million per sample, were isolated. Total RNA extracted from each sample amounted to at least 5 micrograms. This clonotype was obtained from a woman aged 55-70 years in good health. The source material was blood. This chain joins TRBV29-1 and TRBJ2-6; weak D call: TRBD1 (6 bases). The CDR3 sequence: CSVEEAGAGANVLTF. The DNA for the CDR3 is TGCAGCGTAGAAGAAGCAGGGGCTGGGGCCAACGTCCTGACTTTC. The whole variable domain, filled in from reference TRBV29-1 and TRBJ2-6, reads SAVISQKPSRDICQRGTSLTIQCQVDSQVTMMFWYRQQPGQSLTLIATANQGSEATYESGFVIDKFPISRPNLTFSTLTVSNMSPEDSSIYLCSVEEAGAGANVLTFGAGSRLTVL.